This T cell receptor beta chain was observed in a study of tumor-infiltrating lymphocytes in primary liver carcinoma. The roughly 17-31 mg bulk tissue piece was not sorted before simultaneous RNA and DNA extraction. On this clonotype itself: The junction shows a germline mismatch at one end, possibly a read error.

A constant-region primer served to make TCR beta cDNA from about 490 ng total RNA. Modified slightly, ARM-PCR produced TCR beta libraries over three nested multiplex PCR rounds. TRBV1-TRBV30 forward primers paired with a C-beta reverse primer drove the first two PCR rounds, about 10 cycles each. MiXCR, run by TCRdb on the multiplex PCR reads, gives a single entry per CDR3 protein. The data show fewer than 110,000 distinct CDR3 sequences, more than 65% seen once. The germline V gene has CDR1 SGHRS and CDR2 YFSETQ. The CDR3 has 16 residues. The TCR comes from a woman aged 60-75 years with primary liver carcinoma and hepatitis B virus infection. The sample consisted of liver tumor tissue from sampling region 2. The sample's subset: tumor region T2, inferior pole. The V call is TRBV5-1, the J call TRBJ2-2; 8 nucleotides agree with TRBD1. The CDR3 loop reads CVSSRTGGLDTGELFF. CDR3 nucleotide sequence: TGCGTCAGCAGCAGAACAGGGGGTCTGGACACCGGGGAGCTGTTTTTT.